A selection of T cell receptor beta chains follows, all from one sample in a study of T cells in Graves' hyperthyroidism and ophthalmopathy. TCRdb reprocessed the multiplex PCR reads via MiXCR and lists one record per CDR3 protein. The repertoire holds roughly 530,000 distinct CDR3 sequences, with 15% to 20% as singletons. Material: blood. These receptor sequences come from a woman aged 18-29 years with Graves' ophthalmopathy. CDR3s include the opening cysteine and the closing phenylalanine or tryptophan. Each record gives: D gene, clone size, J gene, V gene, CDR3 DNA, CDR3 protein. The D gene is left open where the match is weak. Not all rows give a size; the values are once, few, many and, for expanded clones, a class.

TRBD1,-,TRBJ1-1,TRBV7-9,TGTGCCAGCAGGTTGGGGACGGGACAGGTGAACACTGAAGCTTTCTTT,CASRLGTGQVNTEAFF
-,many,TRBJ1-2,TRBV24-1,TGTGCCACCAGTGATCCCGGAAGGGAGGGCTACACCTTC,CATSDPGREGYTF
TRBD1,many,TRBJ1-1,TRBV25-1,TGTGCCAGCAGTAGTGGGCTCCCGACGACAGGGCTAAACACTGAAGCTTTCTTT,CASSSGLPTTGLNTEAFF
TRBD1,few,TRBJ1-4,TRBV7-9,TGTGCCAGCAGCCCATCCTCTCCGGGACAGGGTCGTGAAAAACTGTTTTTT,CASSPSSPGQGREKLFF
-,many,TRBJ1-2,TRBV12-5,TGTGCTAGTGGTTTGGAGGGGACCTATGGCTACACCTTC,CASGLEGTYGYTF
-,-,TRBJ2-5,TRBV29-1,TGCAGCGTCTCGGACCGCGCGGAGACCCAGTACTTC,CSVSDRAETQYF
TRBD1,many,TRBJ1-1,TRBV10-3,TGTGCCATCACCCTTGGAGACAGGGGGCATGGGAACACTGAAGCTTTCTTT,CAITLGDRGHGNTEAFF
-,once,TRBJ1-2,TRBV9,TGTGCCAGCAGCGTAGATCAGGCCAACTATGGCTACACCTTC,CASSVDQANYGYTF
-,few,TRBJ1-5,TRBV5-4,TGTGCCAGCAGCTTGGCGGGGCCCGATCAGCCCCAGCATTTT,CASSLAGPDQPQHF
TRBD1,-,TRBJ1-1,TRBV7-9,TGTGCCAGCAGCGTAAACAGGGGGCAGGGCACTGAAGCTTTCTTT,CASSVNRGQGTEAFF
TRBD1,many,TRBJ1-2,TRBV6-1,TGTGCCAGCAGTCGGGTGGGACAGGACTATGGCTACACCTTC,CASSRVGQDYGYTF
-,many,TRBJ2-3,TRBV18,TGTGCCAGCTCACCCCAAGCTGGGCTCCCAGATACGCAGTATTTT,CASSPQAGLPDTQYF
-,many,TRBJ2-2,TRBV6-1,TGTGCCAGCAGTGAAGCGGGGGGCGCCGGGGAGCTGTTTTTT,CASSEAGGAGELFF
-,few,TRBJ2-5,TRBV5-1,TGCGCCAGCAGCTTGCTGACAGAAGAGACCCAGTACTTC,CASSLLTEETQYF
-,once,TRBJ1-1,TRBV5-1,TGCGCCAGCAGCTTGGTAGGTCAAAGGAACACTGAAGCTTTCTTT,CASSLVGQRNTEAFF
TRBD2,many,TRBJ2-5,TRBV11-2,TGTGCCAGCAGCCAGCGGGAGTCGGAGACCCAGTACTTC,CASSQRESETQYF
-,many,TRBJ2-3,TRBV9,TGTGCCAGCAGCGCGACTCGGTCTTTTGGCACAGATACGCAGTATTTT,CASSATRSFGTDTQYF
-,-,TRBJ1-3,TRBV27,TGTGCCAGCAGGGACACCGGGACAGGAAACACCATATATTTT,CASRDTGTGNTIYF
-,-,TRBJ2-1,TRBV6-2/TRBV6-3,TGTGCCAGCAGTTACTTCGGTCGTCGGACGACTAGTGGGGAGACCCAGTTCTTC,CASSYFGRRTTSGETQFF
-,many,TRBJ1-1,TRBV20-1,TGCAGTGCTAGAGCCGACAGCAGGAACACTGAAGCTTTCTTT,CSARADSRNTEAFF
-,few,TRBJ1-2,TRBV9,TGTGCCAGCAGTCTACAGGGTTGGGGTGTCGGGGGCTACACCTTC,CASSLQGWGVGGYTF
-,many,TRBJ1-1,TRBV6-1,TGTGCCAGCAGTGAAATCGGGGATTTGGGCACTGAAGCTTTCTTT,CASSEIGDLGTEAFF
TRBD1,-,TRBJ1-1,TRBV19,TGTGCCAGTAGGGAGACCCGGGACAGGGCAACTGAAGCTTTCTTT,CASRETRDRATEAFF
-,many,TRBJ1-1,TRBV7-9,TGTGCCAGCAGCCCCGCAGGGTTCAAGGGAGCTTTCTTT,CASSPAGFKGAFF
-,-,TRBJ1-2,TRBV15,TGTGCCACCATGGCAGGGTACAACTATGGCTACGCCTTC,CATMAGYNYGYAF
-,many,TRBJ2-1,TRBV9,TGTGCCAGCTCGGCGACGTACAATGAGCAGTTCTTC,CASSATYNEQFF
TRBD1,many,TRBJ2-1,TRBV3-1,TGTGCCAGCAGTTTGGAGGGGACAGGGTCGGGTGAGCAGTTCTTC,CASSLEGTGSGEQFF
-,few,TRBJ1-2,TRBV7-8,TGTGCCAACAGCAGAGACAGCTTCTATGGCTACACCTTC,CANSRDSFYGYTF
-,many,TRBJ2-3,TRBV3-1,TGTGCCAGCAGCCCCTCTCTAGGTGGCACAGATACGCAGTATTTT,CASSPSLGGTDTQYF
-,few,TRBJ2-3,TRBV20-1,TGCAGTGCTACCGAGCGGCGGGGCTTAATGCATACGCAGTATTTT,CSATERRGLMHTQYF
-,few,TRBJ2-1,TRBV10-3,TGTGCCATCAAACAGGGAAGTTTGGAGGAGCAGTTCTTC,CAIKQGSLEEQFF
-,few,TRBJ1-5,TRBV28,TGTGCCAGCAGCCCCTTAAGCGCAGTAGATAGCAATCAGCCCCAGCATTTT,CASSPLSAVDSNQPQHF
-,many,TRBJ2-7,TRBV27,TGTGCCAGCGCTAATGGGGGCCTCTCCTACGAGCAGTACTTC,CASANGGLSYEQYF
-,once,TRBJ2-2,TRBV9,TGTGCCAGCAGCATGAACAGGGAGAACACCGGGGAGCTGTTTTTT,CASSMNRENTGELFF
TRBD2,many,TRBJ2-7,TRBV12-3/TRBV12-4,TGTGCCAGCAGACGAATCGGGACTAGCTCCTACGAGCAGTACTTC,CASRRIGTSSYEQYF
-,once,TRBJ1-2,TRBV5-1,TGCGCCAGCAGCTTGACAGAAACTAACTATGGCTACACCTTC,CASSLTETNYGYTF
-,few,TRBJ2-2,TRBV5-4,TGTGCCAGCAGCTTGTTAAGTGGGCCCGGGGAGCTGTTTTTT,CASSLLSGPGELFF
TRBD1,few,TRBJ1-3,TRBV18,TGTGCCAGCTCACTAACAGGGGAATCGTCTGGAAACACCATATATTTT,CASSLTGESSGNTIYF
-,many,TRBJ1-1,TRBV7-8,TGTGCCAGCAGCTTAGCTGGCCAGGTCCGCACTGAAGCTTTCTTT,CASSLAGQVRTEAFF
-,many,TRBJ1-2,TRBV12-3/TRBV12-4,TGTGCCAGCAGCCTAGCGACCGTAAGGAACTATGGCTACACCTTC,CASSLATVRNYGYTF
-,few,TRBJ2-1,TRBV9,TGTGCCAGCAGCCCCCGACTAGGGGAGAATGAGCAGTTCTTC,CASSPRLGENEQFF
-,many,TRBJ1-2,TRBV3-1,TGTGCCAGCAGCCACGCCGGGGGCGTCGGTGGCTACACCTTC,CASSHAGGVGGYTF
TRBD2,-,TRBJ2-3,TRBV7-9,TGTGCCAGCGGAGCGGGAGGGGTTGGCACAGATACGCAGTATTTT,CASGAGGVGTDTQYF
-,few,TRBJ1-1,TRBV5-6,TGTGCCAGCAGCCCGGAATGGGGGGTGGAGGGGAACACTGAAGCTTTCTTT,CASSPEWGVEGNTEAFF
-,many,TRBJ2-1,TRBV7-3,TGTGCCAGCAGCTTAAACGGGGGGCTCTACAATGAGCAGTTCTTC,CASSLNGGLYNEQFF
-,many,TRBJ1-2,TRBV5-8,TGTGCCAGCAGCTTGGGGAGATACTACACCTTC,CASSLGRYYTF
-,-,TRBJ2-2,TRBV7-2,TGTGCCAGCAGCTTAGCCGCAACGAACACCGGGGAGCTGTTTTTT,CASSLAATNTGELFF
TRBD1,many,TRBJ2-1,TRBV6-1,TGTGCCAGCAGCGCGACAGGGGACCCCTACAATGAGCAGTTCTTC,CASSATGDPYNEQFF
TRBD2,few,TRBJ2-7,TRBV20-1,TGCAGTGCTATAACTAGCGGGAGTAAAGTCGAGCAGTACTTC,CSAITSGSKVEQYF
TRBD2,-,TRBJ2-7,TRBV28,TGTGCCAGCAGTTTCGTCGGGACTACCTACGAGCAGTACTTC,CASSFVGTTYEQYF
TRBD2,-,TRBJ2-5,TRBV11-1,TGCGCCAGCAGTCTCGGGACTAGGGAGACCCAGTACTTC,CASSLGTRETQYF
-,-,TRBJ2-2,TRBV27,TGTGCCAGCTCACCCCAGCCCCACACCGGGGAGCTGTTTTTT,CASSPQPHTGELFF